The 16 T cell receptor beta chains below were found in one sample sequenced in a study of Tregs in tolerant kidney transplant recipients (dated by TCRdb to between 2018 and 2021). The transplants used related donors with nonmyeloablative bone marrow transplantation, and mixed chimerism in the human trials was transient. Library method: the immunoSEQ multiplex PCR assay. This is the immuneACCESS table as TCRdb keeps it, with only in-frame sequences that have V and J called. A part of the clones is gone; compared with another copy, unresolved V genes explain less than half, and the rest is unexplained. The sample records around 50,000 clones, roughly nine tenths of which are singletons. Around 16% of the sample comes from the top ten. Sequencing was performed on CD8+ T cells from blood (PBMCs), taken 12 months after the transplant. Source of these receptors: a human patient who received a combined kidney and bone marrow transplant. After a transplant, some T cells may be the graft donor's own cells.

V and J are TRBV5-1 and TRBJ2-2; 7 bases agree with TRBD1. CDR1 and CDR2 (germline): SGHRS, YFSETQ. The CDR3 runs to 14 residues. The junction had 1 base not matched to a gene; V was cut back by 0 bases and J by 5 bases. DNA of the CDR3: TGCGCCAGCAGCTTGGGCAGGGGGACCGGGGAGCTGTTTTTT. Protein product: CASSLGRGTGELFF.

The V gene is TRBV4-3, the J gene TRBJ2-3, with TRBD2 identical over 8 bases. The V segment lost 0 bases and the J segment 3 bases; nucleotides outside the gene matches: 8. There are 17 residues in the CDR3. Germline V gene sequence: CDR1 LGHNA, CDR2 YSLEER. CDR3 sequence: CASSQERGVVWTDTQYF. CDR3 DNA sequence: TGCGCCAGCAGCCAAGAGCGGGGGGTGGTATGGACAGATACGCAGTATTTT.

The V gene is TRBV5-1, the J gene TRBJ2-7, with D perhaps TRBD2 (5 bases). V gave up 5 bases and J gave up 4 bases, with 10 bases separating them. Germline V gene sequence: CDR1 SGHRS, CDR2 YFSETQ. The CDR3 has 12 residues. In DNA, the CDR3 is TGCGCCAGCAGTACCAGCGGTTACGAGCAGTACTTC. It specifies CASSTSGYEQYF.

The chain has TRBV27 and TRBJ2-3; TRBD2 matches 7 bases. Germline-derived CDR1 and CDR2 are MNHEY and SMNVEV (reference sequence). There are 17 residues in the CDR3. Germline trimming cut 5 bases from V and 0 bases from J; bases unmatched to any gene: 11. CDR3 DNA: TGTGCCAGCAGTCCCCCCCCTCTAGCGGCTAGCACAGATACGCAGTATTTT. This translates into CASSPPPLAASTDTQYF.

CDR3 DNA: TGTGCCAGCAGCTTACAGGGGGAGGAGACCCAGTACTTC. It translates to CASSLQGEETQYF. J is TRBJ2-5 and V is TRBV13; 7 bases fit TRBD1. The germline CDR1 and CDR2 sequences are PRHDT and FYEKMQ (reference sequence). Losses at the gene ends were 2 bases for V and 5 bases for J; bases not matched to a gene: 2. This CDR3 has 13 residues.

This chain uses TRBV4-3 with TRBJ2-1; D might be TRBD2 (6 bases). Germline CDR1 reads LGHNA; CDR2 reads YSLEER. The CDR3 totals 18 residues. V dropped 0 bases and J dropped 4 bases, with 19 bases sitting between them. CDR3 in amino acids: CASSQEEGLLYRYNEQFF. The CDR3 DNA reads as TGCGCCAGCAGCCAAGAGGAGGGACTTCTCTACCGATACAATGAGCAGTTCTTC.

CDR3 coding DNA: TGTGCCAGCAGCTTCCCCGCTAGCGGGGCTTCCATCTCCTACAATGAGCAGTTCTTC. This codes for CASSFPASGASISYNEQFF. This rearrangement joins TRBV7-2 to TRBJ2-1, with 9 bases fitting TRBD2. CDR3 length: 19 amino acids. Unmatched junction bases numbered 12, after V lost 3 bases and J lost 0 bases. Looked up from germline, CDR1 is SGHTA and CDR2 is FQGNSA.

V usage is TRBV5-6 and J usage is TRBJ2-7; 9 positions agree with TRBD2. The germline gives CDR1 SGHDT, CDR2 YYEEEE. V was clipped by 4 bases and J by 3 bases; unmatched bases: 5. The CDR3 spans 14 residues. In DNA, the CDR3 is TGTGCCAGCAGCGGGGGACTAGCCCTCTACGAGCAGTACTTC. It codes for CASSGGLALYEQYF.

V is TRBV27 and J is TRBJ1-2, with 9 bases matching TRBD1. The junction had 9 bases not matched to a gene; V was cut back by 2 bases and J by 5 bases. CDR3 length: 16 residues. The V gene's germline CDR1 is MNHEY and CDR2 SMNVEV (reference sequence). CDR3 bases: TGTGCCAGCAGTTTACACAACAGGGGGCTCCCTTATGGCTACACCTTC. This encodes CASSLHNRGLPYGYTF.

The genes are TRBV11-2 and TRBJ2-1; the D gene is possibly TRBD2 (6 bases). Germline CDR1 SGHAT, CDR2 FQNNGV. CDR3 length equals 16 residues. V was pared by 1 base and J by 4 bases, with 14 bases between. The CDR3 spells CASSLVLGGRYNEQFF. CDR3 coding DNA: TGTGCCAGCAGCTTAGTGCTGGGAGGTAGATACAATGAGCAGTTCTTC.

The chain combines TRBV27 with TRBJ2-2; tentatively, D is TRBD2 (5 bases). This CDR3 is built from 14 residues. V lost 11 bases to trimming and J lost 2 bases, with 15 bases between them. Germline CDR1 and CDR2: MNHEY and SMNVEV (reference sequence). The DNA of the CDR3 is TGTGCCGGGCCCCCCGGGGTAAACACCGGGGAGCTGTTTTTT. Its protein is CAGPPGVNTGELFF.

This clone was seen more than once but under ten times. DNA of the CDR3: TGTGCCAGCAGTGTGGTCGGGGGATGGACTGAAGCTTTCTTT. Protein sequence: CASSVVGGWTEAFF. The chain recombines TRBV2 with TRBJ1-1; possible D gene TRBD1, 5 bases. Trimming cost V 4 bases and J 5 bases, with 14 bases left between them. The germline gives CDR1 SNHLY, CDR2 FYNNEI. The CDR3 sequence is 14 residues long.

The rearrangement uses TRBV6-5 and TRBJ2-1, with 8 bases matching TRBD2. Germline CDR1 reads MNHEY; CDR2 reads SVGAGI. The V segment lost 7 bases and the J segment 3 bases; nucleotides outside the gene matches: 8. CDR3 length: 15 residues. The CDR3 sequence: CASTRTGGGYNEQFF. The CDR3 bases are TGTGCCAGCACTCGAACCGGGGGGGGCTACAATGAGCAGTTCTTC.

The chain carries TRBV4-3 and TRBJ2-2; TRBD1 matches at 8 bases. J lost 5 bases, V lost 1 base, and 3 bases had no gene match. The CDR3 has 15 residues. Germline-derived CDR1 and CDR2 are LGHNA and YSLEER. CDR3 sequence (DNA): TGCGCCAGCAGCCAAGGGACAGGGTGGACCGGGGAGCTGTTTTTT. Protein sequence: CASSQGTGWTGELFF.

The CDR3 region has the DNA TGTGCCAGCAGCTTGGGGACAGGGAACACCGGGGAGCTGTTTTTT. This encodes CASSLGTGNTGELFF. The chain recombines TRBV5-6 with TRBJ2-2, with 7 nucleotides matching TRBD1. The CDR3 spans 15 residues. The junction had 0 bases not matched to a gene; V was cut back by 0 bases and J by 1 base. Germline V gene lookup returns CDR1 SGHDT and CDR2 YYEEEE.

Turning to this clone: At one boundary the junction diverges from the germline segment, which might be a read error. Other nucleotide sequences in the sample specify the same CDR3. The rearrangement links TRBV7-8 to TRBJ1-6; D gene ambiguous. The CDR3 totals 15 residues. Germline CDR1 reads SGHVS; CDR2 reads FQNEAQ. CDR3 sequence (DNA): TGTGCCAGCAGCCCCCCCCGACTATATAATTCCCCCCTCCACTTT. It yields the protein CASSPPRLYNSPLHF.